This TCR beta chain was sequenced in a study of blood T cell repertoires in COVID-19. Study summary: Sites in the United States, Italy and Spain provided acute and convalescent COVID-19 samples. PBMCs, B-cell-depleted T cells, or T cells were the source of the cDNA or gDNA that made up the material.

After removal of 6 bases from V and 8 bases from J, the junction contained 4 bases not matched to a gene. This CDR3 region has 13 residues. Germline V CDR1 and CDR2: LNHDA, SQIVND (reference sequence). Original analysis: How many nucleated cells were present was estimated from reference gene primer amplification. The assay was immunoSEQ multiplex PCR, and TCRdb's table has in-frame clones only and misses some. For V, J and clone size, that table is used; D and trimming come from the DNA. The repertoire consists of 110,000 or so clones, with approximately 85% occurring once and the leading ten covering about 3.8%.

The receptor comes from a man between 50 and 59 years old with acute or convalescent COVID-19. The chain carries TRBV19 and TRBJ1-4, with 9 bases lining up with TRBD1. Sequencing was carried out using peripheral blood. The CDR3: CASRDRGREKLFF. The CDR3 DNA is TGTGCCAGTAGGGACAGGGGTAGAGAAAAACTGTTTTTT.